This T cell receptor (beta chain) was sequenced in a study of cytomegalovirus exposure and HLA in healthy donors. Study results and limitations: In vitro testing confirmed three CMV-associated chains as specific for CMV antigens. Earlier analysis found most TCR beta V segments productive about 90% or about 30% of the time.

Germline loops: CDR1 SGHVS, CDR2 FQNEAQ. Trimming shortened V by 4 bases and J by 7 bases, and 14 bases separated the two germline ends. This CDR3 is 14 amino acids long. Worth noting for this clone: Its antigen remains unknown.

PCR primers comprised 60 Vbeta and 13 Jbeta primers. TCRdb's copy holds only in-frame clones and misses some; the assay was immunoSEQ multiplex PCR. The sample holds some 150,000 clones, about four fifths seen once. The sequenced material came from PBMCs. The rearrangement links TRBV7-8 to TRBJ2-1, with D perhaps TRBD2 (5 bases). The clonotype originates from a woman aged 18-30 years in good health and CMV-seropositive. CDR3 nucleotides: TGTGCCAGCAGCTCCCCAACCACTAGAAATGAGCAGTTCTTC. It encodes CASSSPTTRNEQFF.